In its sample, the clone carrying this T cell receptor (beta chain) was seen a few times. Its target is not known. Diagnosis of hyperthyroidism was new in patients aged 18 to 65, and its duration was under 2 months. Blood was sampled at initial diagnosis of hyperthyroidism, prior to onset of any ophthalmopathy symptoms. The junction had 6 bases not matched to a gene; V was cut back by 4 bases and J by 1 base. The germline CDR1 and CDR2 sequences are SQVTM and ANQGSEA. There are 15 residues in the CDR3. This entry is derived from a study of T cells in Graves' hyperthyroidism and ophthalmopathy. Study observations and caveats: Within blood appeared most thyroid clonotypes that had expanded above 0.001.

Researchers amplified the TCR beta CDR3 regions from RNA transcripts. An initial round of RT-PCR targeting the TCR CDR3 relied on the HTBI primer set. Each CDR3 protein is one row after TCRdb ran MiXCR on the multiplex PCR reads. The sample lists hundreds of thousands of distinct CDR3 sequences; around 13% were seen once. V is TRBV29-1 and J is TRBJ2-5, with 10 nucleotides matching TRBD2. The sample consisted of blood. The source is a woman aged 25 to 45 with Graves' hyperthyroidism that later progressed to Graves' ophthalmopathy. CDR3 amino acids: CSVGPRTSGQETQYF. The CDR3 bases are TGCAGCGTTGGCCCCCGGACTAGCGGCCAAGAGACCCAGTACTTC.